This TCR beta chain comes out of a study of CD8+ T cells in alopecia areata. RNA was extracted and reverse transcribed into cDNA as the sequencing template. Clones were read by immunoSEQ multiplex PCR, and TCRdb kept only the in-frame ones, dropping some. This sample has about 69,000 clones; approximately 61% occur once, and the top ten carry approximately 19%. Germline loops: CDR1 LGHNA, CDR2 YSLEER. CDR3 length equals 14 residues. Unmatched junction bases numbered 1, after V lost 5 bases and J lost 3 bases. V gene TRBV4-3 combines with J gene TRBJ2-3; 11 bases fit TRBD1. The sequence was obtained from a human donor with alopecia areata. The material sequenced was CD8+ T cells sorted from blood, taken at week 0. The CDR3 DNA is TGCGCCAGCAGCGGGGACAGGGGGACAGATACGCAGTATTTT. This encodes CASSGDRGTDTQYF.